Only a few counts were recorded for the clone carrying this T cell receptor beta chain. CDR1 MNHEY and CDR2 SVGEGT come from the germline V gene. The CDR3 runs 13 residues. A second PCR, run for roughly 7 to 11 cycles, used a sample-barcoded 5' primer plus a J-beta primer mix. TCRdb reprocessed the 5' RACE reads with MiXCR, giving one entry per CDR3 protein. Of hundreds of thousands of distinct CDR3 sequences listed, 20% to 25% are singletons. These data are taken from a study of blood T cells in healthy people across ages. In addition, the sample was reused for a study of T cells of mothers and their children. This second report adds: Relative to unrelated pairs, biologically related mother-child dyads exhibited marginally greater, non-significant overlap.

Sequenced input: blood. This sequence was found in a boy younger than 18 in good health. J is TRBJ2-5 and V is TRBV6-2 or TRBV6-3; possibly TRBD1 for D (6 bases). Near its end, the DNA agrees better with TRBJ2-1, so the J call may be wrong. CDR3 in amino acids: CASSSGQSNEQFF. Here the CDR3 DNA reads TGTGCCAGCAGTTCCGGACAGTCCAATGAGCAGTTCTTC.